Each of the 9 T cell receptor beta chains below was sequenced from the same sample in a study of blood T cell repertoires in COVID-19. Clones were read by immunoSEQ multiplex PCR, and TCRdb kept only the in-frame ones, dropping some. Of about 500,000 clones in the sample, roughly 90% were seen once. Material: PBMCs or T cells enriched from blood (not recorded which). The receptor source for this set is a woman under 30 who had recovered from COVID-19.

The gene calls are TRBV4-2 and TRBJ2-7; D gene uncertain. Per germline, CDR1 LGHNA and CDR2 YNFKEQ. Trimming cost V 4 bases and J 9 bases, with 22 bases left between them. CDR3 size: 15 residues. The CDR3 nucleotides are TGTGCCAGCAGCCCACGGCCAGAGCCTCCTACGGGGCAGTACTTC. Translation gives CASSPRPEPPTGQYF.

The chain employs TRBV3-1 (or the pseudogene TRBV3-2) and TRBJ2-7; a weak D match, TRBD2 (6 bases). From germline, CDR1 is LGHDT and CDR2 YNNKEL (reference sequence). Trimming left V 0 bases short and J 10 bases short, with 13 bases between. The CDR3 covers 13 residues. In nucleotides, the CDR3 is TGTGCCAGCAGCCAAGATATTGCGGCGGGACAGTACTTC. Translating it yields CASSQDIAAGQYF.

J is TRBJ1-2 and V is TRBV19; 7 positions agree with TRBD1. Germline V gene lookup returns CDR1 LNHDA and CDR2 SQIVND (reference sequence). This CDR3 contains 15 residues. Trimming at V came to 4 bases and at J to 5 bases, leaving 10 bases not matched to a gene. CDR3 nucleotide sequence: TGTGCCAGTAGTACTGACCGACAGGGTCGGTATGGCTACACCTTC. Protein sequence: CASSTDRQGRYGYTF.

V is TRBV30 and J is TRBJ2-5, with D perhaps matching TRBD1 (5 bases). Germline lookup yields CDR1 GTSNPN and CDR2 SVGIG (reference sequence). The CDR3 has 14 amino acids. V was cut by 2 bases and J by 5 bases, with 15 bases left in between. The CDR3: CAWSWGSLAETQYF. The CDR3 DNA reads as TGTGCCTGGAGTTGGGGCTCCCTGGCCGAGACCCAGTACTTC.

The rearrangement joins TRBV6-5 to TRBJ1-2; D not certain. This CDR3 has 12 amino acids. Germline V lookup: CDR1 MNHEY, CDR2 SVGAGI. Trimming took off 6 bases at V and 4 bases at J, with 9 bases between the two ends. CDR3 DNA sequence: TGTGCCAGCAGCGCCCGGGGCTATGGCTACACCTTC. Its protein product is CASSARGYGYTF.

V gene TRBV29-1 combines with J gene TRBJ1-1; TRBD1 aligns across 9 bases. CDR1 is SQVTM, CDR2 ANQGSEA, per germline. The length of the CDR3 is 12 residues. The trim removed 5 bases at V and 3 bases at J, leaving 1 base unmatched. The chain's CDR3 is CSVRDRDTEAFF. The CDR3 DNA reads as TGCAGCGTTCGGGACAGGGACACTGAAGCTTTCTTT.

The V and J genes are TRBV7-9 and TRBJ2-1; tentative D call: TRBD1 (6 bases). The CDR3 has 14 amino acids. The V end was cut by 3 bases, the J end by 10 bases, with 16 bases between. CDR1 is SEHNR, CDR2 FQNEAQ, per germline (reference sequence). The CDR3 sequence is CASSFSMMQGEQFF. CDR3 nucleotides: TGTGCCAGCAGCTTTTCGATGATGCAGGGGGAGCAGTTCTTC.

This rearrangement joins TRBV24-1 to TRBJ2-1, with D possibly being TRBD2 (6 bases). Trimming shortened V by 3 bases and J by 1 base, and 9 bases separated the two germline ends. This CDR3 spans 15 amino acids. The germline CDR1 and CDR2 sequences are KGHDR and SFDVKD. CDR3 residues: CATSDLRGSYNEQFF. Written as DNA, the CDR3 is TGTGCCACCAGTGATCTACGGGGGTCCTACAATGAGCAGTTCTTC.

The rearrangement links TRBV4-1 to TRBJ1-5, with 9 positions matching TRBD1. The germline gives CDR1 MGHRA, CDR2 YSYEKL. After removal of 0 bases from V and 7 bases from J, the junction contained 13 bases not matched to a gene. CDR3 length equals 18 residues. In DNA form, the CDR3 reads TGCGCCAGCAGCCAAGATCAAGGGACAGGGAGATCGTGGCAGCCCCAGCATTTT. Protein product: CASSQDQGTGRSWQPQHF.